These 12 T cell receptor beta chains originate from one sample sequenced in a study of Tregs in tolerant kidney transplant recipients. This table comes from immunoSEQ multiplex PCR, and its TCRdb copy is limited to in-frame clones, with some not included. Among over 60,000 clones listed, roughly nine tenths were seen once. Sequenced here: CD4+ T cells from blood, sampled before the transplant. Receptor source: a human donor who received a combined kidney and bone marrow transplant.

Here the CDR3 reads CASSGGGDGNTIYF. In DNA form, the CDR3 reads TGTGCCAGCAGTGGGGGGGGAGATGGAAACACCATATATTTT. The V and J genes are TRBV28 and TRBJ1-3, with a weak D call TRBD1 (5 bases). The V and J ends lost 5 bases and 3 bases respectively, with 11 bases between them. The CDR3 consists of 14 residues. Germline V lookup: CDR1 MDHEN, CDR2 SYDVKM.

The chain recombines TRBV29-1 with TRBJ1-1, with 7 positions matching TRBD1. The CDR3 spans 14 residues. The germline CDR1 and CDR2 sequences are SQVTM and ANQGSEA. Germline trimming cut 0 bases from V and 7 bases from J; bases unmatched to any gene: 8. The CDR3 reads CSVEDAQGIHEAFF. CDR3 bases: TGCAGCGTTGAAGATGCACAGGGGATCCATGAAGCTTTCTTT.

The chain employs TRBV6-5 and TRBJ2-7; no definite D call. Trimming removed 4 bases from V and 1 base from J, with 8 bases in between. Germline values: CDR1 MNHEY, CDR2 SVGAGI. The CDR3 is 13 amino acids. In DNA form, the CDR3 reads TGTGCCAGCAGTTTTTTCGGGTCCTACGAGCAGTACTTC. Translation gives CASSFFGSYEQYF.

This clone was counted once. The chain uses TRBV6-1 and TRBJ2-1, with 9 bases fitting TRBD2. Looked up from germline, CDR1 is MNHNS and CDR2 is SASEGT. V was pared by 1 base and J by 4 bases, with 2 bases of the junction left unmatched. This CDR3 has 15 amino acids. The CDR3 nucleotides read TGTGCCAGCAGTGAAGGGACTAGCGATTACAATGAGCAGTTCTTC. The encoded protein is CASSEGTSDYNEQFF.

The J gene is TRBJ2-7, the V gene TRBV7-9, with 11 bases identical to TRBD1. The germline V gene has CDR1 SEHNR and CDR2 FQNEAQ (reference sequence). The CDR3 sequence is 15 residues long. Germline trimming cut 5 bases from V and 2 bases from J; bases unmatched to any gene: 5. CDR3 bases: TGTGCCAGCAGCCTAGGGGACAGGGGGACCTACGAGCAGTACTTC. It codes for CASSLGDRGTYEQYF.

The chain is built from TRBV7-3 and TRBJ2-3; D is unresolved. The ends were cut back, 0 bases at V and 3 bases at J, with 10 bases in the middle. Germline CDR1 SGHTA, CDR2 FQGTGA. The CDR3 has 15 residues. CDR3 in DNA: TGTGCCAGCAGCTTAACCCTAGAAATGACAGATACGCAGTATTTT. Translating it yields CASSLTLEMTDTQYF.

The chain combines TRBV29-1 with TRBJ1-2; weak D call: TRBD1 (5 bases). Trimming cost V 3 bases and J 4 bases, with 12 bases left between them. The CDR3 sequence is 13 residues long. Germline-derived CDR1 and CDR2 are SQVTM and ANQGSEA. The CDR3 loop is CSVDPTGGYGYTF. The CDR3 coding sequence is TGCAGCGTTGACCCCACCGGGGGCTATGGCTACACCTTC. The full variable domain, with the rest looked up from reference TRBV29-1 and TRBJ1-2, is SAVISQKPSRDICQRGTSLTIQCQVDSQVTMMFWYRQQPGQSLTLIATANQGSEATYESGFVIDKFPISRPNLTFSTLTVSNMSPEDSSIYLCSVDPTGGYGYTFGSGTRLTVV.

V gene TRBV25-1 combines with J gene TRBJ2-3; TRBD1 matches at 10 bases. This CDR3 contains 16 residues. V lost 6 bases and J lost 1; bases outside the gene matches: 7. The germline V gene has CDR1 MGHDK and CDR2 SYGVNS. The CDR3 here is CASRRQGAGGTDTQYF. As DNA, the CDR3 is TGTGCCAGCAGAAGACAGGGGGCAGGAGGCACAGATACGCAGTATTTT.

The chain links TRBV27 to TRBJ2-2, with 8 bases lining up with TRBD2. Germline V gives CDR1 MNHEY, CDR2 SMNVEV (reference sequence). The CDR3 has 16 amino acids. J was trimmed by 0 bases and V by 4 bases; bases with no gene match: 4. CDR3 sequence: CASSSHSGANTGELFF. The DNA of the CDR3 is TGTGCCAGCAGTTCCCATAGCGGGGCGAACACCGGGGAGCTGTTTTTT.

The genes are TRBV28 and TRBJ1-1, with 7 bases fitting TRBD1. The CDR3 totals 13 residues. Germline lookup yields CDR1 MDHEN and CDR2 SYDVKM. With 10 bases clipped from V and 4 bases from J, the junction kept 9 bases outside the gene matches. The DNA for the CDR3 is TGTGCCACGACAGGGTTAAGTGTCACTGAAGCTTTCTTT. The encoded protein is CATTGLSVTEAFF.

This chain joins TRBV29-1 and TRBJ2-1, with a tentative D call TRBD2 (5 bases). Germline V lookup: CDR1 SQVTM, CDR2 ANQGSEA. V lost 4 bases to trimming and J lost 4 bases, with 8 bases between them. The CDR3 is made up of 12 amino acids. The DNA of the CDR3 is TGCAGCGTTGGAGCGGATTACAATGAGCAGTTCTTC. Amino acid sequence: CSVGADYNEQFF.

The rearrangement uses TRBV27 and TRBJ1-5; 12 nucleotides align to TRBD1. This CDR3 is 18 amino acids long. Germline lookup yields CDR1 MNHEY and CDR2 SMNVEV (reference sequence). J was trimmed by 3 bases and V by 5 bases; bases with no gene match: 11. The CDR3: CASSLGTGGAGYNQPQHF. The DNA for the CDR3 is TGTGCCAGCAGTCTAGGGACAGGGGGCGCCGGATACAATCAGCCCCAGCATTTT.